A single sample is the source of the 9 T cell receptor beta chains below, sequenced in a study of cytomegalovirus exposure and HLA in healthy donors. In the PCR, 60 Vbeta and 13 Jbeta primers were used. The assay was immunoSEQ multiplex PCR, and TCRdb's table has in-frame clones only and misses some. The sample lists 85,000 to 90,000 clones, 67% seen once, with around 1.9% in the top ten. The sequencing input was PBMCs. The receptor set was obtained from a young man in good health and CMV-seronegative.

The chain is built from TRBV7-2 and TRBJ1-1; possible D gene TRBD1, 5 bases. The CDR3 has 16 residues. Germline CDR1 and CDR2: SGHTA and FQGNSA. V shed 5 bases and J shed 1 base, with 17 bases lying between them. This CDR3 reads CASSPAGAKGNTEAFF. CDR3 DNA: TGTGCCAGCAGCCCCGCTGGGGCCAAGGGGAACACTGAAGCTTTCTTT. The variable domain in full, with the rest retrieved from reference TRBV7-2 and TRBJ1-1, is GAGVSQSPSNKVTEKGKDVELRCDPISGHTALYWYRQSLGQGLEFLIYFQGNSAPDKSGLPSDRFSAERTGGSVSTLTIQRTQQEDSAVYLCASSPAGAKGNTEAFFGQGTRLTVV.

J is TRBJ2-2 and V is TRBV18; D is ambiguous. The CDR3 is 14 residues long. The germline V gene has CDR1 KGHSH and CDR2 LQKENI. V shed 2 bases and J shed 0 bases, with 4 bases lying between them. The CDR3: CASSPISNTGELFF. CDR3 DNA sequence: TGTGCCAGCTCACCAATCTCGAACACCGGGGAGCTGTTTTTT. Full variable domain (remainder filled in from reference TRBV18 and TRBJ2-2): NAGVMQNPRHLVRRRGQEARLRCSPMKGHSHVYWYRQLPEEGLKFMVYLQKENIIDESGMPKERFSAEFPKEGPSILRIQQVVRGDSAAYFCASSPISNTGELFFGEGSRLTVL.

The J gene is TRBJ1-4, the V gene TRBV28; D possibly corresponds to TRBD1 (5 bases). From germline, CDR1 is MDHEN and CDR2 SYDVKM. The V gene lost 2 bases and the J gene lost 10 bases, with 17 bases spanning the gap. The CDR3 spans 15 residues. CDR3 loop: CASSLGGRGQGKLFF. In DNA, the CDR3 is TGTGCCAGCAGTTTAGGGGGGAGGGGTCAGGGAAAACTGTTTTTT.

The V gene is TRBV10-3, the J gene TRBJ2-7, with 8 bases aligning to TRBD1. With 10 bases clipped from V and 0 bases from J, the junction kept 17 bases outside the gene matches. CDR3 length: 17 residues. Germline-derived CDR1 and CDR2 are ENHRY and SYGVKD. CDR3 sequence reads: CASGRGPGVGPSYEQYF. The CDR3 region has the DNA TGTGCCAGTGGCAGGGGGCCCGGGGTGGGACCCTCCTACGAGCAGTACTTC.

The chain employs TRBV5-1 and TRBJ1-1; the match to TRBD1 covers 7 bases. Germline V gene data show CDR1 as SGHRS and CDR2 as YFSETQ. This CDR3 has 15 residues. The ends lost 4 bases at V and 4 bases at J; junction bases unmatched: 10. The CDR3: CASSLGPTGSTEAFF. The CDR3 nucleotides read TGCGCCAGCAGCCTAGGACCGACAGGGAGCACTGAAGCTTTCTTT.

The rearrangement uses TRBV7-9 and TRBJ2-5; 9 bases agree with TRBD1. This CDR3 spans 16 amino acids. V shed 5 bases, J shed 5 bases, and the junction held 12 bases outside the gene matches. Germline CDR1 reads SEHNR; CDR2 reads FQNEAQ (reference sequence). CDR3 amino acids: CASSSFGQGLWETQYF. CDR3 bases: TGTGCCAGCAGCAGTTTTGGACAGGGGCTATGGGAGACCCAGTACTTC.

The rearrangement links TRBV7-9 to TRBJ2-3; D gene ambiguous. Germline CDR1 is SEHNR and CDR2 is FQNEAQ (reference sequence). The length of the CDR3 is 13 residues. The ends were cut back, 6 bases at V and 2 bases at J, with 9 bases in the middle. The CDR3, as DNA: TGTGCCAGCAGGAGTAGCCCCACAGATACGCAGTATTTT. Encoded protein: CASRSSPTDTQYF.

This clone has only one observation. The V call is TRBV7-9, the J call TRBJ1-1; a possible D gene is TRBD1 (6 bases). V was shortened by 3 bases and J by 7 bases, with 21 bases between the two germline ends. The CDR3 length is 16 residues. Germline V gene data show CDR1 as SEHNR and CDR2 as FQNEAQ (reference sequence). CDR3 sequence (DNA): TGTGCCAGCAGCTTTCCCGGACGGGGGGGGGCCCTTGAAGCTTTCTTT. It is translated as CASSFPGRGGALEAFF.

The chain's CDR3 is CASSLTLADTQYF. The CDR3 coding sequence is TGTGCCAGCAGCTTAACTTTAGCGGATACGCAGTATTTT. The J gene is TRBJ2-3, the V gene TRBV7-3, with a tentative D call TRBD2 (5 bases). The germline V gene has CDR1 SGHTA and CDR2 FQGTGA. This CDR3 region has 13 residues. V was clipped by 0 bases and J by 6 bases, with 7 bases between them.